These 5 T cell receptor beta chains share one sample of origin, sequenced in a study of OX40 agonist ivuxolimab in advanced cancers. The assay was immunoSEQ multiplex PCR, and TCRdb's table has in-frame clones only and misses some. The sample has about 84,000 clones, roughly nine tenths seen once. This specimen consisted of CD4+ or CD8+ T cells sorted from blood, obtained in a trial of the OX40 agonist ivuxolimab. These receptor sequences come from an adult with an advanced solid tumor such as melanoma, head and neck, liver or kidney cancer.

The chain employs TRBV5-1 and TRBJ1-1; 7 bases line up with TRBD1. This CDR3 contains 15 residues. Germline assignment: CDR1 SGHRS and CDR2 YFSETQ. The J segment lost 0 bases and the V segment lost 1 base, leaving 3 bases of the junction unmatched. The CDR3 region is CASSLLDRLNTEAFF. The DNA of the CDR3 is TGCGCCAGCAGCTTGTTGGACAGGCTGAACACTGAAGCTTTCTTT. Complete variable domain (other parts from reference TRBV5-1 and TRBJ1-1): KAGVTQTPRYLIKTRGQQVTLSCSPISGHRSVSWYQQTPGQGLQFLFEYFSETQRNKGNFPGRFSGRQFSNSRSEMNVSTLELGDSALYLCASSLLDRLNTEAFFGQGTRLTVV.

The chain links TRBV18 to TRBJ2-7, with TRBD1 matching over 10 bases. The V gene end was trimmed by 3 bases and the J gene end by 4 bases; junction bases not matched to a gene: 3. Germline CDR1 and CDR2: KGHSH and LQKENI. The CDR3 has 14 amino acids. CDR3 in DNA: TGTGCCAGCTCACCGGGACAGGGGCGTTACGAGCAGTACTTC. Translation: CASSPGQGRYEQYF.

This chain uses TRBV28 with TRBJ2-1; 9 nucleotides agree with TRBD1. V gave up 1 base and J gave up 6 bases; unmatched junction bases: 7. Germline-derived CDR1 and CDR2 are MDHEN and SYDVKM. The CDR3 totals 16 residues. The CDR3 nucleotides are TGTGCCAGCAGTTTATTCCAGGTGGGACAGGGCAATGAGCAGTTCTTC. Encoded protein: CASSLFQVGQGNEQFF.

The chain couples TRBV28 to TRBJ1-1; 9 bases agree with TRBD1. V shed 4 bases, J shed 11 bases, and the junction held 5 bases outside the gene matches. Germline-derived CDR1 and CDR2 are MDHEN and SYDVKM. The CDR3 is 12 residues long. The CDR3 coding sequence is TGTGCCAGCAGTTCACAGGGGGCGGGGGCTTTCTTT. Translated, it gives CASSSQGAGAFF.

This chain links TRBV11-3 with TRBJ2-5; TRBD1 matches at 9 bases. The CDR3 spans 15 residues. J gave up 4 bases and V 5 bases, and 8 bases lay outside the gene matches. Germline V gene data show CDR1 as SGHNT and CDR2 as YENEEA. CDR3 sequence (DNA): TGTGCCAGCAGCCCCGACAGGGGGGAGCGAGAGACCCAGTACTTC. Translating gives CASSPDRGERETQYF.